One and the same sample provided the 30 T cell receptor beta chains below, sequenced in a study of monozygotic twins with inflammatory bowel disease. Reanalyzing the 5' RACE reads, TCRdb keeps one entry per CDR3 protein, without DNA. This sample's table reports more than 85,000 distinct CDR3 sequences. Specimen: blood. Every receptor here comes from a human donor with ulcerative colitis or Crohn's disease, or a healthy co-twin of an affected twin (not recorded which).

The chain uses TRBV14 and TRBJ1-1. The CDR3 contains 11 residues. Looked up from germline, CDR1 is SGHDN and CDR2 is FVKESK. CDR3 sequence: CASALNTEAFF.

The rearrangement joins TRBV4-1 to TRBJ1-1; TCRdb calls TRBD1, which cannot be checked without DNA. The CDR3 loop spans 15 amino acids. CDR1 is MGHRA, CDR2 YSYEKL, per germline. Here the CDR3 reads CASSQRGGENTEAFF.

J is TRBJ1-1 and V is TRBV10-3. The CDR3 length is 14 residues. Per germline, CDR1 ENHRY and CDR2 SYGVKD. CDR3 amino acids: CAIRGPQANTEAFF.

This CDR3 is CASSFGEEPQHF. The J gene is TRBJ1-5, the V gene TRBV7-9. Per germline, CDR1 SEHNR and CDR2 FQNEAQ (reference sequence). The CDR3 totals 12 residues.

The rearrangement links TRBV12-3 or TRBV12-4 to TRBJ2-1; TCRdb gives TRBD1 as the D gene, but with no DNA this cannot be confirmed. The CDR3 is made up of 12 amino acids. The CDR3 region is CASSSPVSEQFF.

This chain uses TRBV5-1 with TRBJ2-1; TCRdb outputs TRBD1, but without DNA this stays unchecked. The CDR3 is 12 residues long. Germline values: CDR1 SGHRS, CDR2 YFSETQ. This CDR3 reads CASSEGLNEQFF.

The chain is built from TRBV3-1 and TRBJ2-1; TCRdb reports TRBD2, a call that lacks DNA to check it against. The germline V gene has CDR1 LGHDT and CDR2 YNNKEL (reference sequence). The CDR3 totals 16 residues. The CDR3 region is CASSQDGSGGNNEQFF.

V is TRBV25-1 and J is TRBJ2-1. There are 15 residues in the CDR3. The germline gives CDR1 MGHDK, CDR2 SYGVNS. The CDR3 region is CASSEQSRPYNEQFF. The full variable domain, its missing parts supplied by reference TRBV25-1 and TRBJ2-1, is EADIYQTPRYLVIGTGKKITLECSQTMGHDKMYWYQQDPGMELHLIHYSYGVNSTEKGDLSSESTVSRIRTEHFPLTLESARPSHTSQYLCASSEQSRPYNEQFFGPGTRLTVL.

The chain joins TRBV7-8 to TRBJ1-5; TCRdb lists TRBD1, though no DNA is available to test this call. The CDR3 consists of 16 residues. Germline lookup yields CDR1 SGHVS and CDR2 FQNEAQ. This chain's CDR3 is CASSLTRDRGNQPQHF.

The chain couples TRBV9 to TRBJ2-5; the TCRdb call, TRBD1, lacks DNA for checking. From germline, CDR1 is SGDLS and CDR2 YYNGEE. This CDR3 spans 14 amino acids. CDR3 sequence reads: CASSVAFRGETQYF.

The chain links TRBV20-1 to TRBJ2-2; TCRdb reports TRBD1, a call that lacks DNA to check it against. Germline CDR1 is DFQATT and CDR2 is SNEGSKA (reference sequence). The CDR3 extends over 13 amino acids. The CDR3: CSASRTVTGELFF.

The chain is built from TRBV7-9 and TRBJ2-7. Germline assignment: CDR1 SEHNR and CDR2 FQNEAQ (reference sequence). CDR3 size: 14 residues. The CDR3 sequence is CASSFTLTGNEQYF.

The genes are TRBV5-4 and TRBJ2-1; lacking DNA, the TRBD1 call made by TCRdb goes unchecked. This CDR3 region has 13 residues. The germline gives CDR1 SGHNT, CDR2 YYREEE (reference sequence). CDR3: CASNEGVYNEQFF.

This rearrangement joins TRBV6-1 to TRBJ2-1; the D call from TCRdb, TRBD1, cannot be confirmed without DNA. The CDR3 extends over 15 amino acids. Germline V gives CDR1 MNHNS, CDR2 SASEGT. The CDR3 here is CASIPGTQRGNEQFF.

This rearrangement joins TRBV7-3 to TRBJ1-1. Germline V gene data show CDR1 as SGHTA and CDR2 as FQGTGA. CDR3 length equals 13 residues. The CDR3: CASSLSPITEAFF.

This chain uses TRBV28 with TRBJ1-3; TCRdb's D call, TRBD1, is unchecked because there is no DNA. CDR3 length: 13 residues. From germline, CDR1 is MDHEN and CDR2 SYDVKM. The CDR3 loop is CASRMTDGNTIYF. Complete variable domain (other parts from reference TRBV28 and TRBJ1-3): DVKVTQSSRYLVKRTGEKVFLECVQDMDHENMFWYRQDPGLGLRLIYFSYDVKMKEKGDIPEGYSVSREKKERFSLILESASTNQTSMYLCASRMTDGNTIYFGEGSWLTVV.

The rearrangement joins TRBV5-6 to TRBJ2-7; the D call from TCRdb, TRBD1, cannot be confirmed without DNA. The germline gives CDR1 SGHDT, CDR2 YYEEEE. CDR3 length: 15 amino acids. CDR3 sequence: CASSLAGIGQYEQYF.

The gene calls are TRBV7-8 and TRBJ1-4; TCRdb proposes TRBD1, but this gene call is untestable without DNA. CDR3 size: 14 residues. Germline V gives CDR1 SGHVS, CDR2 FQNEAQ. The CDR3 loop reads CASKEGERREKLFF.

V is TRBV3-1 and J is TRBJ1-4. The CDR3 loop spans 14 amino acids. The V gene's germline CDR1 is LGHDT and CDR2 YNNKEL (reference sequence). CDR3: CASTPTSTNEKLFF. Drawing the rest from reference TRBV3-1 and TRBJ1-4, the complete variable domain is DTAVSQTPKYLVTQMGNDKSIKCEQNLGHDTMYWYKQDSKKFLKIMFSYNNKELIINETVPNRFSPKSPDKAHLNLHINSLELGDSAVYFCASTPTSTNEKLFFGSGTQLSVL.

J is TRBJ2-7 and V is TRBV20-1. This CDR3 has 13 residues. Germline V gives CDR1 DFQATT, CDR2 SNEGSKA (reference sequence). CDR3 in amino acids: CSARGVRSYEQYF.

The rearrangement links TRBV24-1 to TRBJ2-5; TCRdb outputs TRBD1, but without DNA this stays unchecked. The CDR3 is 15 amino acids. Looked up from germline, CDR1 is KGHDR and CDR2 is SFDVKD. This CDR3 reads CATSDLRDQRETQYF.

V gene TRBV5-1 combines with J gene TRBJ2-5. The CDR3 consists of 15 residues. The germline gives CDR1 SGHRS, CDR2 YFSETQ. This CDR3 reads CASSLSTVRQETQYF.

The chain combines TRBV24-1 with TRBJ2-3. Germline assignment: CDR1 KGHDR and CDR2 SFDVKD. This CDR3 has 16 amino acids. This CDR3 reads CATSDVTEASTDTQYF.

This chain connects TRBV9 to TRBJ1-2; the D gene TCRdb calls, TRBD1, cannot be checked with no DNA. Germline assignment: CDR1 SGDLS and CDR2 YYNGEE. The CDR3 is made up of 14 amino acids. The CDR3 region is CASTMTGVNYGYTF.

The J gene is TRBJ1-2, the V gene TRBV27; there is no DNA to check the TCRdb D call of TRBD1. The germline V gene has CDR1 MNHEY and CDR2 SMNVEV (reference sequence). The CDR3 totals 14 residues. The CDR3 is CASRPTGTHYGYTF.

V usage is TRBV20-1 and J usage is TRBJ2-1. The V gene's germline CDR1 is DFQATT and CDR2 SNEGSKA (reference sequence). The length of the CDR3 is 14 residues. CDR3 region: CSAETYFSYNEQFF.

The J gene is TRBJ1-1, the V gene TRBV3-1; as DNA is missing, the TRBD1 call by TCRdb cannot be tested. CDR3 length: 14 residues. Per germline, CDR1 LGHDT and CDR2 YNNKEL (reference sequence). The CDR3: CASSRRRENTEAFF.

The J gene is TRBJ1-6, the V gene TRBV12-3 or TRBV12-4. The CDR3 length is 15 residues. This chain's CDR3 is CASSTRGGSNSPLHF.

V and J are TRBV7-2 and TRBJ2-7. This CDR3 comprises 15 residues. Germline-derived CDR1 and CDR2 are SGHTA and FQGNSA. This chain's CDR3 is CASSLGRPVSYEQYF.

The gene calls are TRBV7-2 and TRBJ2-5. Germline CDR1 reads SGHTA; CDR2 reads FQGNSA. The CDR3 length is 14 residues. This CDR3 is CASSLTGVEETQYF.